Sequencing of this T cell receptor beta chain was carried out in a study of T cells in Graves' hyperthyroidism and ophthalmopathy. Clinicians diagnosed patients from clinical symptoms, serum thyroxine and TRAb, thyroid ultrasound and orbital computed tomography. The sample holds many counts of this clonotype. Its target is not known. TCR beta CDR3 sequences were amplified from RNA transcripts. First-round RT-PCR with HTBI primers amplified the TCR CDR3 region. TCRdb reanalysed the multiplex PCR reads using MiXCR and keeps one entry per CDR3 protein. Of around 600,000 distinct CDR3 sequences listed, 13% to 15% are singletons. Findings of the study overall: Model predictions of ophthalmopathy came a median 6.5 months before onset.

Sequences were obtained from blood. The origin of this receptor is a woman aged 50 to 60 with Graves' ophthalmopathy.

CDR3 bases: TGTGCCAGCAGTTTATCTCTCGGGGGCGCCACTGAAGCTTTCTTT. Translating gives CASSLSLGGATEAFF. This sequence joins TRBV28 and TRBJ1-1; tentative D call: TRBD1 (6 bases). Trimming took 1 base from V and 4 from J, leaving 13 bases between them. CDR1 and CDR2 from the germline V gene are MDHEN and SYDVKM. CDR3 length: 15 residues.